This T cell receptor (beta chain) was observed in a study of blood T cells in healthy people across ages. Study-level points and caveats: Estimated diversity, derived from one million T cells, was regarded as an underestimate. In older individuals, TCR beta diversity per million T cells was lower, falling roughly linearly with age. The percentage of naive T cells correlated strongly with TCR beta diversity. Naive CD4+ cells and diversity were both higher in long-lived donors than in aged donors.

This clonotype was counted a few times. What it binds is not known. The second PCR ran roughly 6 to 11 cycles with a sample-barcoded 5' primer and J-beta primers. MiXCR, run by TCRdb on the 5' RACE reads, gives a single entry per CDR3 protein. This repertoire shows about 680,000 distinct CDR3 sequences, approximately 49% found once; its top ten account for under 35%. The sequencing input was blood. The sequence came from a woman aged 55-70 years in good health.

The CDR3 DNA reads as TGCAGCGTTGACGGGACAGGGGGCGGAACTGAAGCTTTCTTT. It translates to CSVDGTGGGTEAFF. The chain has TRBV29-1 and TRBJ1-1; 12 nucleotides line up with TRBD1. Losses at the gene ends were 3 bases for V and 5 bases for J; bases not matched to a gene: 4. CDR1 is SQVTM and CDR2 is ANQGSEA in the germline V gene. This CDR3 has 14 residues.